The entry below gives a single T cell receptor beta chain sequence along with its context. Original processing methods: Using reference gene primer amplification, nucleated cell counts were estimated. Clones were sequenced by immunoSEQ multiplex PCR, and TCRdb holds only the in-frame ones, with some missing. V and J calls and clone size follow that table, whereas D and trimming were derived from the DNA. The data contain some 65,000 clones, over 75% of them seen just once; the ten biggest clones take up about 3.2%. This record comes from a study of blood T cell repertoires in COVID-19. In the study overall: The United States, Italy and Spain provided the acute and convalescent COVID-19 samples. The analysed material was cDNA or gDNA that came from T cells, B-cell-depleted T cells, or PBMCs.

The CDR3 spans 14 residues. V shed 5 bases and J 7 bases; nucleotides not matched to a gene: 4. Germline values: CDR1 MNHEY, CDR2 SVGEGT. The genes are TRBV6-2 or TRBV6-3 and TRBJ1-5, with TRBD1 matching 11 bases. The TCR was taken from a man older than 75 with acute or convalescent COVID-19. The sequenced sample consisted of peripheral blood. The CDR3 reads CASSRDRGVQPQHF. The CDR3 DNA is TGTGCCAGCAGTCGGGACAGGGGGGTCCAGCCCCAGCATTTT.